The clone carrying this T cell receptor beta chain appeared a few times. The data derive from a study of shared T cell receptors in the human thymus. Generated by immunoSEQ multiplex PCR, the TCRdb table keeps only in-frame clones and is missing some. The profile shows hundreds of thousands of clones, roughly 74% of them singletons. The V gene end was trimmed by 4 bases and the J gene end by 4 bases; junction bases not matched to a gene: 10. Looked up from germline, CDR1 is SQVTM and CDR2 is ANQGSEA. The CDR3 sequence is 15 residues long. Separately, the same data were catalogued under a study of human thymus T cells. From that paper: Among the donors, all were healthy Finnish infants having corrective surgery for congenital heart defects. The study used thymus tissue resected during corrective heart surgery. In thymic and blood repertoires alike, V and J usage looked biased.

The chain links TRBV29-1 to TRBJ1-2; 9 bases map to TRBD1. Sequences were obtained from thymocytes. This receptor was taken from a boy younger than two with a congenital heart defect. The CDR3, as DNA: TGCAGCGTTGGGGACAGGGAAATCTGGGGCTATGGCTACACCTTC. This sequence encodes CSVGDREIWGYGYTF.